This record looks at one T cell receptor beta chain sequence and its context. Its antigen is not known. This entry is derived from a study of OX40 agonist ivuxolimab in advanced cancers. Background on the study: Allowance was made for prior anti-PD-1, anti-PD-L1 or anti-CTLA-4 therapy, and about 37% had some. Partial responses were achieved by three patients, of whom one had hepatocellular carcinoma and two had cutaneous melanoma. Study-wide results and caveats: At 0.1 to 3.0 mg/kg, CD4+ and CD8+ blood T cells expanded clonally by week 6.

The assay was immunoSEQ multiplex PCR, and TCRdb's table has in-frame clones only and misses some. The data contain about 58,000 clones, roughly 77% of them singletons. Looked up from germline, CDR1 is SGHRS and CDR2 is YFSETQ. Trimming took off 0 bases at V and 0 bases at J, with 10 bases between the two ends. The CDR3 is 15 residues long. The chain carries TRBV5-1 and TRBJ2-7; D is possibly TRBD1 or TRBD2 (5 bases each). This clonotype was obtained from an adult with an advanced solid tumor such as melanoma, head and neck, liver or kidney cancer. This specimen was CD4+ or CD8+ T cells sorted from blood, taken in a trial of the OX40 agonist ivuxolimab. The CDR3 DNA reads TGCGCCAGCAGCTTGGGGGGGTTAAGCTCCTACGAGCAGTACTTC. It is translated as CASSLGGLSSYEQYF.